The T cell receptor beta chain described here comes from a study of OX40 agonist ivuxolimab in advanced cancers. Across the whole study: Past anti-PD-1, anti-PD-L1 or anti-CTLA-4 therapy was accepted, and 30% to 50% had received some.

Sampled blood was obtained at baseline, cycle 4 day 1, and cycle 7 day 1. Clones were sequenced by immunoSEQ multiplex PCR, and TCRdb holds only the in-frame ones, with some missing. The sample has 20,000 or so clones, 85% to 90% seen once. CDR3 length: 15 residues. J gave up 7 bases and V 1 base, and 5 bases lay outside the gene matches. Germline CDR1 SQVTM, CDR2 ANQGSEA. The sample in question was CD4+ or CD8+ T cells sorted from blood, obtained in a trial of the OX40 agonist ivuxolimab. The rearrangement links TRBV29-1 to TRBJ2-2; 11 bases map to TRBD1. The origin of this receptor is an adult with an advanced solid tumor such as melanoma, head and neck, liver or kidney cancer. The CDR3 sequence: CSVEVEDRGLGELFF. The CDR3 DNA follows: TGCAGCGTTGAAGTAGAGGACAGGGGGCTCGGGGAGCTGTTTTTT.